This TCR beta chain was captured in a study of blood T cell repertoires in COVID-19. V was cut by 3 bases and J by 7 bases, with 10 bases left in between. The CDR3 runs to 13 residues. Libraries were prepared by immunoSEQ multiplex PCR; TCRdb keeps only in-frame clonotypes and omits some of them. The sample consists of over 95,000 clones, 79% of them appearing once. The TCR was taken from a woman older than 75 with active or convalescent COVID-19. V gene TRBV12-3 or TRBV12-4 combines with J gene TRBJ2-1; maybe TRBD1 (5 bases). Material for sequencing was peripheral blood. CDR3 bases: TGTGCCAGCAGTTTCTCAGGGCTTAATGAGCAGTTCTTC. Translation gives CASSFSGLNEQFF.